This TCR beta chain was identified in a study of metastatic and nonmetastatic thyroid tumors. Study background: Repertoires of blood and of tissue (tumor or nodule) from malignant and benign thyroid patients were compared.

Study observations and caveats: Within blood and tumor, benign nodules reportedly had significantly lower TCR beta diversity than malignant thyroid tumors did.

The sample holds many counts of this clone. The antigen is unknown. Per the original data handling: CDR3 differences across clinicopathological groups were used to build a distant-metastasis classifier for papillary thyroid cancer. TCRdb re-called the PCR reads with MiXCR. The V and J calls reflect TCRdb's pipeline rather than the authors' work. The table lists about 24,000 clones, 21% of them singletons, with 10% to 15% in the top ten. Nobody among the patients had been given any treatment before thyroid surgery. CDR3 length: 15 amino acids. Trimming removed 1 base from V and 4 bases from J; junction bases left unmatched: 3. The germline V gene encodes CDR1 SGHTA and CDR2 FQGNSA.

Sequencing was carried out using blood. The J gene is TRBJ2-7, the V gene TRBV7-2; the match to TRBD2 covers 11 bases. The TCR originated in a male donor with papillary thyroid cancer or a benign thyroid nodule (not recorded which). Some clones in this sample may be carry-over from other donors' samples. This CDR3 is CASSLGLAGLYEQYF. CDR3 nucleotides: TGTGCCAGCAGCTTAGGACTAGCGGGGCTTTACGAGCAGTACTTC.